The 28 T cell receptor beta chains listed next were all sequenced from one sample in a study of technical replicates of blood from a handful of donors (dated by TCRdb to between 2016 and 2019). Receptor libraries were prepared by the immunoSEQ multiplex PCR assay. TCRdb re-hosts the immuneACCESS table, in-frame sequences only. Its copies lack some clones; in the studies checked, an unresolved V gene accounts for under half of them, and the cause for the rest is not known. Across this sample there are roughly 62,000 clones, with 90% to 95% seen only once. Approximately 4% of the sample goes to the ten largest clones. The specimen sequenced was PBMCs. These TCRs come from a human donor in good health. Some clones in this sample may be carry-over from other donors' samples.

This clone has only a few counts. The chain employs TRBV30 and TRBJ2-1, with 15 bases aligning to TRBD2. In germline, CDR1 is GTSNPN, CDR2 SVGIG (reference sequence). CDR3 length: 14 residues. V was clipped by 6 bases and J by 11 bases; unmatched bases: 8. Here the CDR3 DNA reads TGTGCCTGTGCGCGGACTAGCGGGAGGGCCAAGCAGTTCTTC. This codes for CACARTSGRAKQFF.

This clone was counted once. The chain carries TRBV29-1 and TRBJ2-5; no definite D call. The germline V gene has CDR1 SQVTM and CDR2 ANQGSEA. V lost 7 bases, J lost 5 bases, and 17 bases lay in between. The CDR3 is 13 residues long. The chain's CDR3 is CSAALNLVETQYF. The CDR3 DNA reads TGCAGCGCCGCTTTAAACCTAGTGGAGACCCAGTACTTC.

This clone was seen once. The rearrangement joins TRBV6-6 to TRBJ1-5; D is perhaps TRBD1 (5 bases). Looked up from germline, CDR1 is MNHNY and CDR2 is SVGAGI (reference sequence). The CDR3 length is 13 residues. Trimming took off 10 bases at V and 9 bases at J, with 19 bases between the two ends. CDR3 sequence reads: CATRDEGTWPQHF. DNA for the CDR3: TGTGCCACCAGGGACGAAGGGACTTGGCCCCAGCATTTT.

V gene TRBV5-1 combines with J gene TRBJ1-2; TRBD1 matches at 9 bases. The ends lost 4 bases at V and 7 bases at J; junction bases unmatched: 11. This CDR3 contains 15 residues. Looked up from germline, CDR1 is SGHRS and CDR2 is YFSETQ. The chain's CDR3 is CASSPGQGHVFGYTF. The CDR3 DNA reads as TGCGCCAGCAGCCCTGGACAGGGGCACGTATTTGGCTACACCTTC.

The rearrangement joins TRBV4-3 to TRBJ2-7; TRBD2 matches at 9 bases. Germline-derived CDR1 and CDR2 are LGHNA and YSLEER. The CDR3 spans 18 residues. V gave up 4 bases and J gave up 4 bases; unmatched junction bases: 17. CDR3 DNA: TGCGCCAGCAGCCGCTACCCGACTAGCGGAATCAATGTGTACGAGCAGTACTTC. This translates into CASSRYPTSGINVYEQYF.

This chain joins TRBV7-3 and TRBJ2-1, with 14 bases aligning to TRBD2. This CDR3 has 15 amino acids. The ends lost 5 bases at V and 9 bases at J; junction bases unmatched: 6. CDR1 and CDR2 from the germline V gene are SGHTA and FQGTGA. CDR3 amino acids: CASSRGLAGGREQFF. DNA of the CDR3: TGTGCCAGCAGCCGAGGACTAGCGGGAGGACGTGAGCAGTTCTTC.

The rearrangement joins TRBV10-3 to TRBJ1-3; 8 bases agree with TRBD1. Germline V gene lookup returns CDR1 ENHRY and CDR2 SYGVKD. This CDR3 region has 15 residues. The V gene end was trimmed by 6 bases and the J gene end by 3 bases; junction bases not matched to a gene: 7. CDR3 protein: CAIRTGEALGNTIYF. The CDR3 nucleotides are TGTGCCATCAGGACAGGGGAGGCACTTGGAAACACCATATATTTT.

This chain uses TRBV5-6 with TRBJ1-2; tentative D call: TRBD1 (5 bases). This CDR3 spans 14 amino acids. Germline V gives CDR1 SGHDT, CDR2 YYEEEE. The V end was cut by 4 bases, the J end by 4 bases, with 14 bases between. The CDR3 loop is CASSLRGLSYGYTF. The CDR3 region has the DNA TGTGCCAGCAGCCTTAGGGGTTTGTCCTATGGCTACACCTTC. The whole variable domain, filled in from reference TRBV5-6 and TRBJ1-2, reads DAGVTQSPTHLIKTRGQQVTLRCSPKSGHDTVSWYQQALGQGPQFIFQYYEEEERQRGNFPDRFSGHQFPNYSSELNVNALLLGDSALYLCASSLRGLSYGYTFGSGTRLTVV.

This clone was detected once. V is TRBV11-2 and J is TRBJ2-3; 9 bases are shared with TRBD2. The CDR3 has 15 residues. Germline values: CDR1 SGHAT, CDR2 FQNNGV. With 6 bases clipped from V and 4 bases from J, the junction kept 8 bases outside the gene matches. The CDR3 sequence: CASSLNSGRADTQYF. The DNA of the CDR3 is TGTGCCAGCAGTTTAAATAGCGGGAGAGCAGATACGCAGTATTTT.

The chain is built from TRBV19 and TRBJ2-2, with D possibly being TRBD1 (5 bases). The CDR3 loop spans 18 amino acids. CDR1 is LNHDA, CDR2 SQIVND, per germline (reference sequence). V was pared by 4 bases and J by 2 bases, with 20 bases between. Here the CDR3 reads CASSTVGQAKRNTGELFF. CDR3 DNA sequence: TGTGCCAGTAGTACCGTGGGGCAGGCAAAGAGAAACACCGGGGAGCTGTTTTTT.

The gene calls are TRBV6-5 and TRBJ1-1, with TRBD1 matching over 8 bases. CDR1 is MNHEY, CDR2 SVGAGI, per germline. CDR3 length: 13 residues. V shed 10 bases and J 0 bases; nucleotides not matched to a gene: 4. The CDR3 region has the DNA TGTGCCACGCAGGACAGGGTGAACACTGAAGCTTTCTTT. Protein sequence: CATQDRVNTEAFF.

The chain couples TRBV6-5 to TRBJ2-2; D unresolved. The CDR3 extends over 12 amino acids. Trimming left V 6 bases short and J 3 bases short, with 5 bases between. Per the germline V gene, CDR1 is MNHEY and CDR2 is SVGAGI. CDR3 DNA: TGTGCCAGCAGCCGGGACACCGGGGAGCTGTTTTTT. This translates into CASSRDTGELFF.

This chain uses TRBV5-4 with TRBJ2-6; the D is unclear. This CDR3 spans 16 amino acids. V lost 4 bases, J lost 3 bases, and 14 bases lay in between. CDR1 SGHNT and CDR2 YYREEE come from the germline V gene (reference sequence). DNA of the CDR3: TGTGCCAGCAGCCCCTCCTATTCTTTTGGGGCCAACGTCCTGACTTTC. Residues: CASSPSYSFGANVLTF.

The chain combines TRBV11-2 with TRBJ1-2; 7 bases are shared with TRBD1. Germline V CDR1 and CDR2: SGHAT, FQNNGV. Unmatched junction bases numbered 5, after V lost 5 bases and J lost 5 bases. CDR3 length: 13 residues. The CDR3 here is CASSQGGEYGYTF. The CDR3 region has the DNA TGTGCCAGCAGCCAAGGGGGCGAGTATGGCTACACCTTC.

This chain joins TRBV7-8 and TRBJ2-3, with a tentative D call TRBD1 (5 bases). V was shortened by 0 bases and J by 2 bases, with 9 bases between the two germline ends. The germline gives CDR1 SGHVS, CDR2 FQNEAQ. The CDR3 loop spans 15 amino acids. In DNA, the CDR3 is TGTGCCAGCAGCTTAGCGGCAGGGTACACAGATACGCAGTATTTT. It yields the protein CASSLAAGYTDTQYF.

V usage is TRBV19 and J usage is TRBJ2-1, with 10 bases matching TRBD2. The CDR3 sequence is 15 residues long. V shed 5 bases, J shed 4 bases, and the junction held 5 bases outside the gene matches. Germline CDR1 and CDR2: LNHDA and SQIVND (reference sequence). The CDR3 protein is CASSVLAGSYNEQFF. CDR3 in DNA: TGTGCCAGTAGTGTACTAGCGGGATCATACAATGAGCAGTTCTTC.

V gene TRBV6-5 combines with J gene TRBJ2-7; D is ambiguous. Germline V CDR1 and CDR2: MNHEY, SVGAGI. V was shortened by 2 bases and J by 3 bases, with 11 bases between the two germline ends. This CDR3 spans 14 amino acids. The CDR3 loop is CASSYRGTVYEQYF. The DNA for the CDR3 is TGTGCCAGCAGTTACCGTGGCACAGTCTACGAGCAGTACTTC.

The chain recombines TRBV6-5 with TRBJ1-2; 8 nucleotides agree with TRBD1. Germline V gives CDR1 MNHEY, CDR2 SVGAGI. V trimming: 7 bases; J trimming: 2 bases; junction bases outside the gene matches: 9. CDR3 size: 15 residues. CDR3 amino acids: CASTKGTGTNYGYTF. The CDR3 DNA reads TGTGCCAGCACAAAAGGGACAGGAACGAACTATGGCTACACCTTC.

The chain joins TRBV4-1 to TRBJ2-1, with 7 positions matching TRBD2. Germline V CDR1 and CDR2: MGHRA, YSYEKL. The CDR3 is 19 amino acids. The V and J ends lost 0 bases and 0 bases, in that order; junction bases with no gene match: 11. The CDR3 DNA follows: TGCGCCAGCAGCCAAGAATCCAAGCGGGGATACAGCTCCTACAATGAGCAGTTCTTC. This translates into CASSQESKRGYSSYNEQFF.

J is TRBJ1-1 and V is TRBV4-3, with D possibly matching TRBD1 (6 bases). This CDR3 has 15 amino acids. The ends were cut back, 4 bases at V and 3 bases at J, with 15 bases in the middle. Germline CDR1 reads LGHNA; CDR2 reads YSLEER. Here the CDR3 reads CASSRTGMVDTEAFF. CDR3 bases: TGCGCCAGCAGCCGCACAGGGATGGTGGACACTGAAGCTTTCTTT.

The chain combines TRBV19 with TRBJ2-7, with D unresolved. The germline V and J ends were trimmed by 5 bases and 9 bases, with 17 bases remaining between them. CDR1 is LNHDA and CDR2 is SQIVND in the germline V gene (reference sequence). The CDR3 loop spans 13 amino acids. The CDR3 loop reads CASSLSDGSVQYF. CDR3 in DNA: TGTGCCAGTAGTTTGAGTGATGGTTCGGTGCAGTACTTC.

This clone was detected a few times. The chain employs TRBV5-5 and TRBJ2-7; 8 nucleotides agree with TRBD2. The germline V gene encodes CDR1 SGHKS and CDR2 YYEKEE (reference sequence). The CDR3 has 17 amino acids. J lost 6 bases, V lost 4 bases, and 18 bases had no gene match. This CDR3 is CASSQLGGAGVKLEQYF. For the CDR3, the DNA is TGTGCCAGCAGCCAGCTCGGGGGAGCGGGAGTGAAGCTCGAGCAGTACTTC. The variable domain in full, completed from reference TRBV5-5 and TRBJ2-7, reads DAGVTQSPTHLIKTRGQQVTLRCSPISGHKSVSWYQQVLGQGPQFIFQYYEKEERGRGNFPDRFSARQFPNYSSELNVNALLLGDSALYLCASSQLGGAGVKLEQYFGPGTRLTVT.

The CDR3 sequence is CASSDNRLGTGFNEKLFF. The CDR3 nucleotides are TGTGCCAGCAGTGACAACCGCCTCGGGACAGGGTTTAATGAAAAACTGTTTTTT. The V gene is TRBV6-4, the J gene TRBJ1-4; TRBD1 aligns across 9 bases. With V trimmed by 2 bases and J by 4 bases, 11 bases remained unmatched. Per the germline V gene, CDR1 is MRHNA and CDR2 is SNTAGT. There are 18 residues in the CDR3.

V is TRBV19 and J is TRBJ1-5; D is undetermined. The V and J ends lost 3 bases and 7 bases respectively, with 7 bases between them. Germline CDR1 and CDR2: LNHDA and SQIVND (reference sequence). This CDR3 is 12 amino acids long. The CDR3: CASSIMAQPQHF. Here the CDR3 DNA reads TGTGCCAGTAGTATTATGGCACAGCCCCAGCATTTT.

The chain combines TRBV7-9 with TRBJ1-2, with 9 bases lining up with TRBD1. The V gene's germline CDR1 is SEHNR and CDR2 FQNEAQ (reference sequence). With 5 bases clipped from V and 8 bases from J, the junction kept 9 bases outside the gene matches. The CDR3 runs to 14 residues. The CDR3 sequence: CASSEGQGRSGYTF. In DNA form, the CDR3 reads TGTGCCAGCAGCGAGGGACAGGGTCGATCCGGCTACACCTTC.

J is TRBJ2-3 and V is TRBV29-1; D might be TRBD1 (8 bases). The ends were cut back, 6 bases at V and 0 bases at J, with 10 bases in the middle. Looked up from germline, CDR1 is SQVTM and CDR2 is ANQGSEA. The CDR3 loop spans 13 amino acids. This CDR3 reads CSVQGGSTDTQYF. The CDR3 DNA reads TGCAGCGTACAGGGGGGGAGCACAGATACGCAGTATTTT.

This sequence joins TRBV30 and TRBJ2-7; D is uncertain. The V gene lost 5 bases and the J gene lost 3 bases, with 11 bases spanning the gap. The CDR3 contains 12 residues. CDR1 is GTSNPN, CDR2 SVGIG, per germline (reference sequence). The DNA for the CDR3 is TGTGCCTGGGGCACAGTAAACTACGAGCAGTACTTC. Translation gives CAWGTVNYEQYF.

The chain is built from TRBV13 and TRBJ2-1; TRBD2 matches at 10 bases. The germline CDR1 and CDR2 sequences are PRHDT and FYEKMQ (reference sequence). Trimming cost V 5 bases and J 9 bases; bases outside gene matches: 13. CDR3 length: 16 residues. The CDR3 reads CASSLLGLAGEGEQFF. Written as DNA, the CDR3 is TGTGCCAGCAGCCTCTTAGGGCTAGCGGGAGAAGGTGAGCAGTTCTTC.